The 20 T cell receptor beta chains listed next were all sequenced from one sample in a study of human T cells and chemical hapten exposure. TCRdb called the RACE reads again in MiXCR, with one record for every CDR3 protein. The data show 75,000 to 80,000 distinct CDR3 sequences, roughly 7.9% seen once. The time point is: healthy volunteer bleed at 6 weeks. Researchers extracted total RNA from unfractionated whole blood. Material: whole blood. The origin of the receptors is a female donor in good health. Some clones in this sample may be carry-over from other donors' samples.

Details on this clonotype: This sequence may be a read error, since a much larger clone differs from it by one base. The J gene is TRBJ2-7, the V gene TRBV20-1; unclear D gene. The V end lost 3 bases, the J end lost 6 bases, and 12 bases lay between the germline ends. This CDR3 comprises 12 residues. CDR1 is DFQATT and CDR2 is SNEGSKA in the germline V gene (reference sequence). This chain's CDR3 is CSASLSRSEQYF. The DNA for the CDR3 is TGCAGTGCTAGCCTGAGTCGTAGCGAGCAGTACTTC.

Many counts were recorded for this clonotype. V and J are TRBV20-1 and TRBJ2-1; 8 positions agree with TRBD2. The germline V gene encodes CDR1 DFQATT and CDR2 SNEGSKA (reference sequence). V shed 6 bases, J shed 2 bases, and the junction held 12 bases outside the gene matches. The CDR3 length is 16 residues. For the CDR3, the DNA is TGCAGTGCCCCACTAGTAGCGGGGAGCCCCTACAATGAGCAGTTCTTC. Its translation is CSAPLVAGSPYNEQFF.

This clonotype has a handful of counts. CDR3 DNA sequence: TGTGCCAGCAGCCCACTCCTAGGGGATACGCAGTATTTT. It specifies CASSPLLGDTQYF. The chain combines TRBV7-3 with TRBJ2-3; D remains unclear. The CDR3 runs to 13 residues. CDR1 is SGHTA, CDR2 FQGTGA, per germline. The V and J ends lost 5 bases and 6 bases respectively, with 12 bases between them.

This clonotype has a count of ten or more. The CDR3: CASSEALGLAGGPPGELFF. CDR3 nucleotide sequence: TGTGCCAGCAGTGAAGCATTGGGACTAGCGGGGGGGCCCCCCGGGGAGCTGTTTTTT. The chain carries TRBV6-1 and TRBJ2-2, with TRBD2 identical over 16 bases. Germline V gene lookup returns CDR1 MNHNS and CDR2 SASEGT. The CDR3 totals 19 residues. The V gene end was trimmed by 0 bases and the J gene end by 6 bases; junction bases not matched to a gene: 7.

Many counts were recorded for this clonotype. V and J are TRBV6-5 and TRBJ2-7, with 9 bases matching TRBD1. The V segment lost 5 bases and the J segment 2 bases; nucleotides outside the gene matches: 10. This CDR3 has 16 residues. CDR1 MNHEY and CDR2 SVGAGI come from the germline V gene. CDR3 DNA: TGTGCCAGCAGTCGTAGACCGGGACAGGGAACCTACGAGCAGTACTTC. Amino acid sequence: CASSRRPGQGTYEQYF.

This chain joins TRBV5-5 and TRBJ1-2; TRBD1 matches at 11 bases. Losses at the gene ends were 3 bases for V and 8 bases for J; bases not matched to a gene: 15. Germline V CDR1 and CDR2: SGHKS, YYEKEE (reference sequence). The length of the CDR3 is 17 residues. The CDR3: CASSSGTGGPRNKGYTF. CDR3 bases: TGTGCCAGCAGCTCCGGGACAGGGGGGCCTCGTAACAAAGGCTACACCTTC.

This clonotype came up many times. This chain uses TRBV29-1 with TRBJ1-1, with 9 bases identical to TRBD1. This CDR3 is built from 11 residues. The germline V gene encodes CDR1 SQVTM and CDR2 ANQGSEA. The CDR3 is CSGSGQGFGFF. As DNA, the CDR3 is TGCAGTGGATCGGGACAGGGATTCGGTTTCTTT.

The CDR3 DNA sequence: TGTGCCAGCAGTTCCAGCCAGGGGGCGGCAGATACGCAGTATTTT. Amino acids: CASSSSQGAADTQYF. This rearrangement joins TRBV6-4 to TRBJ2-3; 8 bases align to TRBD1. The length of the CDR3 is 15 residues. Losses at the gene ends were 5 bases for V and 4 bases for J; bases not matched to a gene: 8. Per the germline V gene, CDR1 is MRHNA and CDR2 is SNTAGT.

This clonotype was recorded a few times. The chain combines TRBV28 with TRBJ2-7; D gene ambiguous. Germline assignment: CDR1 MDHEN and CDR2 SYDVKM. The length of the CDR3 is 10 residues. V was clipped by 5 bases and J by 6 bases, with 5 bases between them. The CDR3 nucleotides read TGTGCCAGCAGTAGTCTCGAGCAGTACTTC. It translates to CASSSLEQYF.

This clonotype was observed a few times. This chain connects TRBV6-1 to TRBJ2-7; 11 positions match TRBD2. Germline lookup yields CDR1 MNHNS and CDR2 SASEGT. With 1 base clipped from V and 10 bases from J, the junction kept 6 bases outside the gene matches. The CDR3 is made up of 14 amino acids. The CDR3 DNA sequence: TGTGCCAGCAGTGAAGAAAATAGCGGGGGGGCCCAGTACTTC. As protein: CASSEENSGGAQYF.

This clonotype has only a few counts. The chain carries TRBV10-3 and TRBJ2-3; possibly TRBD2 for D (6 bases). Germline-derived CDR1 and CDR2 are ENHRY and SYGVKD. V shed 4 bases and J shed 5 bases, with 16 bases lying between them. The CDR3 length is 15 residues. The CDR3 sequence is CAISAPPLARDTQYF. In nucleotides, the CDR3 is TGTGCCATCAGTGCGCCCCCCCTAGCGCGAGATACGCAGTATTTT.

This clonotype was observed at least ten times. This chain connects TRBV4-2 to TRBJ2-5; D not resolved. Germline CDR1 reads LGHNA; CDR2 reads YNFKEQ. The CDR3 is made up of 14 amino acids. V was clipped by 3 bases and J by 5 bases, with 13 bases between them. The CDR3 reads CASSQESSYETQYF. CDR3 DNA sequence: TGTGCCAGCAGCCAGGAGAGCTCTTACGAGACCCAGTACTTC.

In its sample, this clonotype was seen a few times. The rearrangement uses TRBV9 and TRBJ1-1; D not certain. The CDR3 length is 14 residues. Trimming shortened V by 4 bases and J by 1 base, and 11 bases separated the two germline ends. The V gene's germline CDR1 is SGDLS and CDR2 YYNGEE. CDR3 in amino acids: CASSPYPRNTEAFF. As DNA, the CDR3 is TGTGCCAGCAGCCCTTACCCCCGGAACACTGAAGCTTTCTTT.

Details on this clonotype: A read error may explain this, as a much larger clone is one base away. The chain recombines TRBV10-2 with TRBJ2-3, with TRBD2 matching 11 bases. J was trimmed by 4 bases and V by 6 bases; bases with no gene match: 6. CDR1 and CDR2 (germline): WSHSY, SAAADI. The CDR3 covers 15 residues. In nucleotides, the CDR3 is TGCGCCAGCAGCCTACTAGCGGGAGAACCAGATACGCAGTATTTT. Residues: CASSLLAGEPDTQYF.

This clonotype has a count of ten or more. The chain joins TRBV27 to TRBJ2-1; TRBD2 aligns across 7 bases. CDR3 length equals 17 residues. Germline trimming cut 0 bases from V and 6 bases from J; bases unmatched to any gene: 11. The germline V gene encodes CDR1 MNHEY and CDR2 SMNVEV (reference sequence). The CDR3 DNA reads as TGTGCCAGCAGTTTATCGGGAGCGGGGTACTTGGGCAATGAGCAGTTCTTC. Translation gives CASSLSGAGYLGNEQFF.

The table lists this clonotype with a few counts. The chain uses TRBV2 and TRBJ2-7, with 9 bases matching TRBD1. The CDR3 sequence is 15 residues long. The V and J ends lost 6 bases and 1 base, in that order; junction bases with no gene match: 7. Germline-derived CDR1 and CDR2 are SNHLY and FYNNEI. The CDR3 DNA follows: TGTGCCAGCAGGGCGACAGGGGGTATTTCCTACGAGCAGTACTTC. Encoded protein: CASRATGGISYEQYF.

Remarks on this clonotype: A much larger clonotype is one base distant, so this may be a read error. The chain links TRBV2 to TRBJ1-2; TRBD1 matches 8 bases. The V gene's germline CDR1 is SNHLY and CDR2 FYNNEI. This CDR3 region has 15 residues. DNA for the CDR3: TGTACCAGCAGTGGAGGACAGGGAGGGGACTATGGCTACACCTTC. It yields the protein CTSSGGQGGDYGYTF.

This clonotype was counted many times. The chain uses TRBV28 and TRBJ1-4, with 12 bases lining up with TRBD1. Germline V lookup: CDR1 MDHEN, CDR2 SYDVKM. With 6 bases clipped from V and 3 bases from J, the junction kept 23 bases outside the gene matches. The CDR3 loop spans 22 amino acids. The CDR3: CASRLTFIHRDRGRGSNEKLFF. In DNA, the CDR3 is TGTGCCAGCAGGCTGACCTTTATACACCGGGACAGGGGGCGCGGGTCTAATGAAAAACTGTTTTTT.

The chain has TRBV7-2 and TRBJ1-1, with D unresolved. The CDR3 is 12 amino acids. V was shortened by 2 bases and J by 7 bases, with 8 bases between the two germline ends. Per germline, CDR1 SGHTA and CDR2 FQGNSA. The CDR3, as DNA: TGTGCCAGCAGCTTAATCGCGGATGAAGCTTTCTTT. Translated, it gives CASSLIADEAFF.

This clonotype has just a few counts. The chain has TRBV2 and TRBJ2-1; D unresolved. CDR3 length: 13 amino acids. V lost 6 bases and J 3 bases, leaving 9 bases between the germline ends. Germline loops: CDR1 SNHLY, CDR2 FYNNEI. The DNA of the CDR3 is TGTGCCAGCAGCACCGACAACTACAATGAGCAGTTCTTC. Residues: CASSTDNYNEQFF. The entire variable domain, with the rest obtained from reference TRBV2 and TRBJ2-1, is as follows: EPEVTQTPSHQVTQMGQEVILRCVPISNHLYFYWYRQILGQKVEFLVSFYNNEISEKSEIFDDQFSVERPDGSNFTLKIRSTKLEDSAMYFCASSTDNYNEQFFGPGTRLTVL.